This is a list of T cell receptor beta chains from one sample in a study of beta chain features in type 1 diabetes. Sequenced by immunoSEQ multiplex PCR; TCRdb stores in-frame clones only, minus some. Here the sample spans around 400,000 clones, less than 15% being singletons. Sample: naive CD4+ T cells from blood. The source of these receptors is a woman aged 18-29 years in good health. Each CDR3 is given with its conserved first and last residue.

J: TRBJ2-3
V: TRBV7-8
CDR3: CASSSDRGLDTQYF

J: TRBJ2-2
V: TRBV9
CDR3: CASSVGTSGANTGELFF

J: TRBJ2-7
V: TRBV18
CDR3: CASSPAGEQYF

J: TRBJ2-7
V: TRBV19
CDR3: CASSPTQGTGAYEQYF

J: TRBJ2-1
V: TRBV5-1
CDR3: CASSLSRDRGDNEQFF

J: TRBJ2-2
V: TRBV30
CDR3: CAWRYSGELFF

J: TRBJ2-3
V: TRBV7-9
CDR3: CASSPYGDTQYF

J: TRBJ1-5
V: TRBV30
CDR3: CAWTGTSGDQPQHF

J: TRBJ2-7
V: TRBV18
CDR3: CASSPPGSRYEQYF

J: TRBJ2-1
V: TRBV7-9
CDR3: CASSLALADSYNEQFF

J: TRBJ2-2
V: TRBV30
CDR3: CAWSVRGGGQLFF

J: TRBJ2-5
V: TRBV5-4
CDR3: CASSPGLAGVGETQYF

J: TRBJ2-4
V: TRBV28
CDR3: CASTPVLAKNIQYF

J: TRBJ2-3
V: TRBV27
CDR3: CASSPTRPAGVYADTQYF

J: TRBJ1-5
V: TRBV4-1
CDR3: CASSQYTGQGMNQPQHF

J: TRBJ1-5
V: TRBV18
CDR3: CASSPDITYQPQHF

J: TRBJ2-7
V: TRBV29-1
CDR3: CSVSGTGIHEQYF

J: TRBJ1-1
V: TRBV7-2
CDR3: CASSLGQNLNTEAFF

J: TRBJ2-7
V: TRBV5-1
CDR3: CASSTTREAREQYF

J: TRBJ1-1
V: TRBV29-1
CDR3: CSVEGNGQSHTEAFF

J: TRBJ1-2
V: TRBV28
CDR3: CASSSALYGYTF

J: TRBJ1-1
V: TRBV4-2
CDR3: CASSQGQVITEAFF

J: TRBJ1-2
V: TRBV29-1
CDR3: CSVTGLSGYTF

J: TRBJ1-3
V: TRBV28
CDR3: CASSGTQGGYTIYF

J: TRBJ1-4
V: TRBV6-6
CDR3: CASSPTGPRKLFF

J: TRBJ2-6
V: TRBV4-3
CDR3: CASSQDLGTGSGANVLTF

J: TRBJ1-2
V: TRBV4-1
CDR3: CASSPNFDRLYGYTF

J: TRBJ1-1
V: TRBV20-1
CDR3: CSARRGGEAFF

J: TRBJ2-7
V: TRBV25-1
CDR3: CATEGQGTGEQYF

J: TRBJ1-1
V: TRBV5-1
CDR3: CASSPMGQGGEAFF

J: TRBJ1-1
V: TRBV19
CDR3: CASSSGQLNTEAFF

J: TRBJ2-7
V: TRBV11-2
CDR3: CASSSLRTSDYEQYF

J: TRBJ1-2
V: TRBV15
CDR3: CATSRERGRNGYTF

J: TRBJ2-1
V: TRBV9
CDR3: CASSVMSSGLYNEQFF

J: TRBJ2-2
V: TRBV5-1
CDR3: CASYLTSGRASNTGELFF

J: TRBJ2-7
V: TRBV30
CDR3: CAWSVGADYEQYF

J: TRBJ1-2
V: TRBV5-1
CDR3: CASSLTGQNLYGYTF

J: TRBJ2-5
V: TRBV19
CDR3: CASSILDEETQYF

J: TRBJ2-3
V: TRBV23-1
CDR3: CASTQRRGRFSAQYF

J: TRBJ2-7
V: TRBV7-9
CDR3: CASSLEGGESYEQYF

J: TRBJ2-5
V: TRBV7-9
CDR3: CASSPRTSLQETQYF

J: TRBJ1-5
V: TRBV10-3
CDR3: CAISASGQGYNQPQHF

J: TRBJ2-2
V: TRBV9
CDR3: CASSGQAALNTGELFF

J: TRBJ2-1
V: TRBV18
CDR3: CASSPASENEQFF

J: TRBJ2-7
V: TRBV4-1
CDR3: CASSQDKDRGKYEQYF

J: TRBJ2-7
V: TRBV12-5
CDR3: CASGRGGEQYF

J: TRBJ2-2
V: TRBV28
CDR3: CASSPGTPNTGELFF

J: TRBJ2-3
V: TRBV10-3
CDR3: CAIQGQGIADTQYF

J: TRBJ2-5
V: TRBV30
CDR3: CAWSPGQETQYF

J: TRBJ2-3
V: TRBV7-9
CDR3: CASSYAGRTDTQYF

J: TRBJ2-7
V: TRBV28
CDR3: CASSLSTGISYEQYF